This TCR beta chain appears in the sequencing data of a study of neurological immune-mediated disorders. The CDR3 totals 15 residues. Trimming took off 6 bases at V and 0 bases at J, with 12 bases between the two ends. TCRdb processed the 5' RACE reads anew with MiXCR; each CDR3 protein has one entry. The repertoire has some 37,000 distinct CDR3 sequences, 12% to 15% of them found once; the top ten carry around 27%. This clonotype was detected many times. From 2 million PBMCs stored at -80 C, the unsorted libraries were generated. The TCR was taken from a woman between 50 and 59 years old with HTLV-1-associated myelopathy (HAM/TSP). The sequencing input was PBMCs. The chain carries TRBV12-3 or TRBV12-4 and TRBJ1-5, with no clear D. CDR3 DNA: TGTGCCAGCAGCTACAGATTAAATAGCAATCAGCCCCAGCATTTT. It yields the protein CASSYRLNSNQPQHF.